This T cell receptor beta chain comes out of a study of blood T cell repertoires in COVID-19. Study summary: Sample material is recorded as cDNA or gDNA derived from T cells, B-cell-depleted T cells, or PBMCs.

The CDR3 consists of 13 residues. Germline values: CDR1 SGHDN, CDR2 FVKESK. The ends were cut back, 6 bases at V and 1 base at J, with 8 bases in the middle. Assay used: immunoSEQ multiplex PCR; TCRdb lists only in-frame clones, some missing. Of some 380,000 clones detected, 88% appear once; the ten largest clones hold around 1.9%. The sample consisted of PBMCs or T cells enriched from blood (not recorded which). The V call is TRBV14, the J call TRBJ2-3; D is perhaps TRBD2 (5 bases). This clonotype was obtained from a middle-aged woman with acute COVID-19. CDR3 amino acids: CASSGGRTDTQYF. In DNA form, the CDR3 reads TGTGCCAGCAGTGGCGGGCGCACAGATACGCAGTATTTT.